This entry lists 21 T cell receptor beta chains sequenced from one sample in a study of shared clonotypes between healthy human individuals. Sequenced by immunoSEQ multiplex PCR; TCRdb stores in-frame clones only, minus some. The sample shows 190,000 or so clones, approximately 62% of them seen only once. Sequencing was carried out using memory CD4+ T cells sorted from blood. Subset described: CD45RA-negative fraction. The source is a man under 40 in good health.

Worth noting for this clone: Being one base from a much bigger clone, this may be a read error. V usage is TRBV27 and J usage is TRBJ2-7; weak D call: TRBD1 (5 bases). Trimming removed 5 bases from V and 1 base from J, with 12 bases in between. CDR3 length: 14 residues. The germline V gene encodes CDR1 MNHEY and CDR2 SMNVEV (reference sequence). This CDR3 is CASSGAGWSYEQYF. Here the CDR3 DNA reads TGTGCCAGCAGTGGGGCAGGGTGGTCCTACGAGCAGTACTTC.

In nucleotides, the CDR3 is TGTGCCAGCAGTATTCAAGGGGCGGCCCCCGGGGAGCTGTTTTTT. Translating gives CASSIQGAAPGELFF. The chain carries TRBV25-1 and TRBJ2-2; D might be TRBD1 (5 bases). Trimming cost V 5 bases and J 6 bases, with 16 bases left between them. The CDR3 is made up of 15 amino acids. The germline CDR1 and CDR2 sequences are MGHDK and SYGVNS.

The gene calls are TRBV19 and TRBJ2-3, with D possibly TRBD2 on 6 matching bases. V was cut by 3 bases and J by 0 bases, with 19 bases left in between. Looked up from germline, CDR1 is LNHDA and CDR2 is SQIVND (reference sequence). The CDR3 covers 18 residues. Here the CDR3 reads CASSISGGVDLSTDTQYF. The CDR3 DNA is TGTGCCAGTAGTATTAGTGGCGGGGTGGACTTAAGCACAGATACGCAGTATTTT.

V usage is TRBV7-2 and J usage is TRBJ2-7; 11 bases align to TRBD2. This CDR3 has 19 residues. V was pared by 5 bases and J by 0 bases, with 15 bases of the junction left unmatched. CDR1 and CDR2 from the germline V gene are SGHTA and FQGNSA. The CDR3 bases are TGTGCCAGCAGCACTAAAGGGGGATCTAGCGGGAGGCGCTCCTACGAGCAGTACTTC. It translates to CASSTKGGSSGRRSYEQYF.

CDR3: CASSNLALRLAGTPQYF. CDR3 DNA: TGTGCCAGCAGCAATCTAGCCCTCAGACTAGCGGGAACGCCGCAGTACTTC. This chain connects TRBV5-6 to TRBJ2-7; 11 nucleotides agree with TRBD2. J lost 9 bases, V lost 4 bases, and 18 bases had no gene match. CDR1 is SGHDT, CDR2 YYEEEE, per germline. The CDR3 covers 17 residues.

The chain uses TRBV11-3 and TRBJ1-1; 11 bases agree with TRBD1. Germline CDR1 reads SGHNT; CDR2 reads YENEEA. This CDR3 has 15 residues. V gave up 1 base and J gave up 12 bases; unmatched junction bases: 10. The CDR3 DNA reads as TGTGCCAGCAGCTTAGGGTCTGGGACAGGGGGGATGACTTTCTTT. Translation gives CASSLGSGTGGMTFF.

This clone was picked up one time. The rearrangement joins TRBV2 to TRBJ2-3; TRBD1 aligns across 9 bases. This CDR3 is 14 amino acids long. CDR1 is SNHLY and CDR2 is FYNNEI in the germline V gene. J gave up 0 bases and V 7 bases, and 2 bases lay outside the gene matches. In DNA form, the CDR3 reads TGTGCCAGCACCGACAGGGGGAGCACAGATACGCAGTATTTT. Protein sequence: CASTDRGSTDTQYF.

This clone was seen a handful of times. The chain links TRBV5-6 to TRBJ2-1; 9 positions agree with TRBD2. With 2 bases clipped from V and 1 base from J, the junction kept 7 bases outside the gene matches. In germline, CDR1 is SGHDT, CDR2 YYEEEE. This CDR3 is 17 amino acids long. CDR3 region: CASSFGTSLLSYNEQFF. As DNA, the CDR3 is TGTGCCAGCAGCTTCGGGACTAGCCTCCTTTCCTACAATGAGCAGTTCTTC.

The chain joins TRBV5-6 to TRBJ2-7; a possible D gene is TRBD1 (6 bases). V lost 4 bases, J lost 4 bases, and 12 bases lay in between. The CDR3 runs to 13 residues. CDR1 is SGHDT and CDR2 is YYEEEE in the germline V gene. CDR3 nucleotide sequence: TGTGCCAGCAGCCCCAGGGGTTGGTACGAGCAGTACTTC. Its protein is CASSPRGWYEQYF.

The chain carries TRBV5-1 and TRBJ2-4; D gene unclear. V was clipped by 0 bases and J by 5 bases, with 12 bases between them. Germline assignment: CDR1 SGHRS and CDR2 YFSETQ. This CDR3 contains 15 residues. This chain's CDR3 is CASSLGLLGENIQYF. As DNA, the CDR3 is TGCGCCAGCAGCTTGGGCCTCTTGGGTGAAAACATTCAGTACTTC.

As regards this clone: Germline and junction disagree at one end, which may indicate a read error. V and J are TRBV5-1 and TRBJ2-4; the D gene is possibly TRBD2 (6 bases). Per germline, CDR1 SGHRS and CDR2 YFSETQ. The CDR3 contains 15 residues. The CDR3 nucleotides are TGCGCCAGCAGCTTGGTTCCAGTAATCTCAACTTGGAGGGACTTC. Amino acid sequence: CASSLVPVISTWRDF.

This clone was counted only a few times. This rearrangement joins TRBV20-1 to TRBJ2-5; D gene unclear. Germline V gene data show CDR1 as DFQATT and CDR2 as SNEGSKA (reference sequence). The V gene lost 6 bases and the J gene lost 10 bases, with 12 bases spanning the gap. This CDR3 has 10 amino acids. For the CDR3, the DNA is TGCAGTGCCGACCCCCATATCCAGTACTTC. It specifies CSADPHIQYF.

This clone was seen more than once but under ten times. The chain employs TRBV27 and TRBJ2-3; 13 positions agree with TRBD2. V shed 5 bases, J shed 5 bases, and the junction held 4 bases outside the gene matches. This CDR3 is built from 15 residues. Looked up from germline, CDR1 is MNHEY and CDR2 is SMNVEV (reference sequence). CDR3 sequence reads: CASSPGLAGEDTQYF. CDR3 coding DNA: TGTGCCAGCAGTCCCGGACTAGCGGGAGAAGATACGCAGTATTTT.

The chain combines TRBV5-1 with TRBJ2-1, with 14 nucleotides matching TRBD2. J lost 6 bases, V lost 4 bases, and 3 bases had no gene match. CDR1 SGHRS and CDR2 YFSETQ come from the germline V gene. The CDR3 length is 15 residues. The CDR3 reads CASSAGTSGSNEQFF. The CDR3 DNA sequence: TGCGCCAGCAGCGCCGGGACTAGCGGGAGCAATGAGCAGTTCTTC.

The genes are TRBV18 and TRBJ1-1, with D tentatively TRBD1 (5 bases). Deletions cut 1 base from V and 5 bases from J, with 20 bases between. In germline, CDR1 is KGHSH, CDR2 LQKENI. The CDR3 length is 17 residues. CDR3 nucleotides: TGTGCCAGCTCACCACGGCCCCTTGTAGGGGAGGGAACTGAAGCTTTCTTT. It codes for CASSPRPLVGEGTEAFF.

The chain combines TRBV7-2 with TRBJ1-2; possible D gene TRBD1, 6 bases. The V end was cut by 5 bases, the J end by 2 bases, with 12 bases between. The CDR3 length is 14 residues. From germline, CDR1 is SGHTA and CDR2 FQGNSA. The CDR3 nucleotides read TGTGCCAGCAGCCCCCTGACAGGCAACTATGGCTACACCTTC. This translates into CASSPLTGNYGYTF.

The V gene is TRBV5-4, the J gene TRBJ2-5; 12 bases map to TRBD2. The germline V gene has CDR1 SGHNT and CDR2 YYREEE (reference sequence). The CDR3 sequence is 14 residues long. Unmatched junction bases numbered 8, after V lost 7 bases and J lost 7 bases. CDR3 coding DNA: TGTGCCAGCCGACTAGCGGGGGACCGGGGGACCCAGTACTTC. This encodes CASRLAGDRGTQYF.

The chain joins TRBV2 to TRBJ2-4, with 7 nucleotides matching TRBD1. The CDR3 length is 12 residues. From germline, CDR1 is SNHLY and CDR2 FYNNEI. Germline trimming cut 6 bases from V and 7 bases from J; bases unmatched to any gene: 3. In DNA form, the CDR3 reads TGTGCCAGCAGGCCGGGACAGAACATTCAGTACTTC. This sequence encodes CASRPGQNIQYF.

The chain uses TRBV10-3 and TRBJ2-3; a weak D match, TRBD1 (5 bases). Trimming removed 0 bases from V and 5 bases from J, with 9 bases in between. The germline V gene encodes CDR1 ENHRY and CDR2 SYGVKD. The CDR3 spans 14 residues. The CDR3 reads CAISESRVGDTQYF. In DNA, the CDR3 is TGTGCCATCAGTGAGTCCAGGGTGGGAGATACGCAGTATTTT.

The chain uses TRBV19 and TRBJ2-1; TRBD1 aligns across 8 bases. Losses at the gene ends were 8 bases for V and 1 base for J; bases not matched to a gene: 10. Germline CDR1 is LNHDA and CDR2 is SQIVND (reference sequence). This CDR3 is built from 16 residues. The CDR3 is CASHPGQGRSYNEQFF. CDR3 DNA sequence: TGTGCCAGTCATCCCGGACAGGGCAGATCCTACAATGAGCAGTTCTTC.

As for this clone: The same CDR3 can be traced to other DNA sequences in this sample. The chain has TRBV9 and TRBJ2-1; no definite D call. Germline CDR1 and CDR2: SGDLS and YYNGEE. This CDR3 is built from 16 residues. Trimming pared 0 bases from V and 0 bases from J, leaving 10 bases between. CDR3 nucleotide sequence: TGTGCCAGCAGCGTAGTTGCGGTTAGCTCCTACAATGAGCAGTTCTTC. Amino acid sequence: CASSVVAVSSYNEQFF.